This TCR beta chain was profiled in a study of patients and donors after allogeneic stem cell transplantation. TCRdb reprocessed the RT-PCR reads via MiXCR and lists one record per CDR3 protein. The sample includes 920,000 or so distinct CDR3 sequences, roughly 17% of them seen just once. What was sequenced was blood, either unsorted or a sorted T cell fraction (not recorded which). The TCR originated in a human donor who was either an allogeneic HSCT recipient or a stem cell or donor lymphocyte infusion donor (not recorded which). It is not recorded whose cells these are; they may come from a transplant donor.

DNA of the CDR3: TGCAGCGTTGACAGGGCGGAGAGTCAGCCCCAGCATTTT. It codes for CSVDRAESQPQHF. This chain joins TRBV29-1 and TRBJ1-5; D is possibly TRBD1 (5 bases). This CDR3 is built from 13 residues. V was pared by 3 bases and J by 6 bases, with 12 bases between. CDR1 and CDR2 from the germline V gene are SQVTM and ANQGSEA.